The 21 T cell receptor beta chains given below trace back to one sample, sequenced in a study of T cell repertoires in cytomegalovirus infection (dated by TCRdb to about 2019). Antigens for these TCRs are unknown. The sample's treatment or condition label, decoded: in vitro stimulation with specific CMV peptide epitopes to enrich CMV-specific T cells. Instrument on record: Illumina HiSeq 1500. In-frame beta chains were kept once TCRdb had trimmed the public reads at Q25 with fastp and called clones with MiXCR. Every distinct CDR3 protein forms one entry, paired with its most common genes and DNA. This sample comprises 900,000 to 950,000 distinct CDR3 sequences, less than 40% of them detected only once. Clones ranked in the top ten supply 11% to 15% of the sample. The sample consisted of cultured CD8+ T cells from PBMCs, taken from culture after CMV antigen stimulation. These receptors came from a human donor in good health (CMV status not recorded). Some clones in this sample may be carry-over from other donors' samples.

This clonotype was seen repeatedly, ten times or more. The rearrangement uses TRBV7-2 and TRBJ2-7, with TRBD2 identical over 12 bases. This CDR3 spans 14 amino acids. The V segment lost 3 bases and the J segment 4 bases; nucleotides outside the gene matches: 1. Germline assignment: CDR1 SGHTA and CDR2 FQGNSA. The CDR3, as DNA: TGTGCCAGCAGCTTCGGGACTAGCGGGTACGAGCAGTACTTC. This sequence encodes CASSFGTSGYEQYF.

Only a few counts were recorded for this clonotype. The chain has TRBV7-8 and TRBJ2-2; D is unresolved. Trimming removed 2 bases at V and 7 bases at J, with 20 bases between. The CDR3 covers 17 residues. Germline V lookup: CDR1 SGHVS, CDR2 FQNEAQ. The CDR3 DNA reads TGTGCCAGCAGCTTATTATGGGCAGGCCCCTTCGGCGGGGAGCTGTTTTTT. Its translation is CASSLLWAGPFGGELFF.

Only a few counts were recorded for this clonotype. This chain connects TRBV6-1 to TRBJ1-1; perhaps TRBD1 as D (6 bases). This CDR3 has 13 residues. Trimming took 9 bases from V and 0 from J, leaving 11 bases between them. Germline assignment: CDR1 MNHNS and CDR2 SASEGT. CDR3: CASYRDMNTEAFF. The CDR3 bases are TGTGCCAGTTATAGGGACATGAACACTGAAGCTTTCTTT.

This clonotype appeared a single time. The genes are TRBV7-9 and TRBJ1-2, with 9 bases fitting TRBD1. This CDR3 has 18 amino acids. Germline V gene data show CDR1 as SEHNR and CDR2 as FQNEAQ (reference sequence). The V and J ends lost 5 bases and 3 bases, in that order; junction bases with no gene match: 16. CDR3 in amino acids: CASSTIPGQGIGDYGYTF. The CDR3 coding sequence is TGTGCCAGCAGCACTATCCCGGGACAGGGAATCGGGGACTATGGCTACACCTTC.

This clonotype has a count of ten or more. CDR3: CASGLGQGAAGNTIYF. CDR3 nucleotide sequence: TGTGCTAGTGGTTTAGGACAGGGGGCAGCTGGAAACACCATATATTTT. This rearrangement joins TRBV12-5 to TRBJ1-3; 11 nucleotides match TRBD1. V shed 3 bases, J shed 2 bases, and the junction held 3 bases outside the gene matches. CDR3 length: 16 amino acids. Germline CDR1 is LGHNT and CDR2 is FRNRAP.

As DNA, the CDR3 is TGTGCCAGCAGTCCGGACAGAATTGAAGCTTTCTTT. It codes for CASSPDRIEAFF. The chain combines TRBV7-9 with TRBJ1-1, with D tentatively TRBD1 (6 bases). Trimming took 6 bases from V and 7 from J, leaving 12 bases between them. Germline V CDR1 and CDR2: SEHNR, FQNEAQ (reference sequence). This CDR3 has 12 residues.

This clonotype occurred many times. The V call is TRBV7-9, the J call TRBJ2-2; D gene unclear. Deletions cut 4 bases from V and 5 bases from J, with 11 bases between. The germline V gene has CDR1 SEHNR and CDR2 FQNEAQ (reference sequence). The CDR3 extends over 14 amino acids. DNA for the CDR3: TGTGCCAGCAGCTCATCAAGGGATACCGGGGAGCTGTTTTTT. Its protein is CASSSSRDTGELFF. The complete variable domain, with remaining parts taken from reference TRBV7-9 and TRBJ2-2, reads DTGVSQNPRHKITKRGQNVTFRCDPISEHNRLYWYRQTLGQGPEFLTYFQNEAQLEKSRLLSDRFSAERPKGSFSTLEIQRTEQGDSAMYLCASSSSRDTGELFFGEGSRLTVL.

The chain couples TRBV6-5 to TRBJ1-5; D gene uncertain. CDR3 length: 14 amino acids. Germline V gene lookup returns CDR1 MNHEY and CDR2 SVGAGI. The V end was cut by 7 bases, the J end by 0 bases, with 10 bases between. Here the CDR3 DNA reads TGTGCCAGCAATGCCGCGGGTAGCAATCAGCCCCAGCATTTT. Residues: CASNAAGSNQPQHF.

V and J are TRBV10-3 and TRBJ2-7; tentatively, D is TRBD2 (5 bases). Germline V gene sequence: CDR1 ENHRY, CDR2 SYGVKD. Trimming pared 0 bases from V and 3 bases from J, leaving 12 bases between. The CDR3 covers 15 residues. The CDR3 DNA is TGTGCCATCAGTGAGTCGGCAGCGGCCCTCTACGAGCAGTACTTC. Translation gives CAISESAAALYEQYF.

The table lists this clonotype with a few counts. The chain is built from TRBV7-6 and TRBJ2-2, with 7 bases aligning to TRBD1. This CDR3 region has 18 residues. The germline CDR1 and CDR2 sequences are SGHVS and FNYEAQ. The V segment lost 1 base and the J segment 1 base; nucleotides outside the gene matches: 9. The CDR3 reads CASSLVYRGHLNTGELFF. CDR3 bases: TGTGCCAGCAGCTTAGTATACAGGGGCCACCTGAACACCGGGGAGCTGTTTTTT.

This sequence joins TRBV27 and TRBJ2-3; 7 bases are a match to TRBD2. Germline CDR1 MNHEY, CDR2 SMNVEV (reference sequence). Losses at the gene ends were 6 bases for V and 7 bases for J; bases not matched to a gene: 4. This CDR3 contains 12 residues. CDR3 loop: CASRGGFYTQYF. The CDR3 DNA reads TGTGCCAGCAGGGGGGGGTTCTATACGCAGTATTTT.

On this clonotype itself: At one end, the junction sequence differs from germline, possibly due to a read error. The DNA for the CDR3 is TGTGTCAGCAGCCCGACAGGGGGCTACACCGGGGAGCTGTTTTTT. Protein: CVSSPTGGYTGELFF. The rearrangement links TRBV7-2 to TRBJ2-2, with 10 bases that match TRBD1. This CDR3 has 15 residues. The germline CDR1 and CDR2 sequences are SGHTA and FQGNSA.

This clonotype appeared many times. This chain uses TRBV7-2 with TRBJ1-1; weak D call: TRBD1 (5 bases). V dropped 3 bases and J dropped 7 bases, with 12 bases sitting between them. The CDR3 contains 13 residues. The germline V gene encodes CDR1 SGHTA and CDR2 FQGNSA. The CDR3 DNA sequence: TGTGCCAGCAGCTTTTTGGGGCGGAATGAAGCTTTCTTT. This encodes CASSFLGRNEAFF.

V usage is TRBV25-1 and J usage is TRBJ2-2; a weak D match, TRBD2 (7 bases). V was shortened by 6 bases and J by 4 bases, with 12 bases between the two germline ends. There are 14 residues in the CDR3. The germline CDR1 and CDR2 sequences are MGHDK and SYGVNS. The CDR3 DNA reads as TGTGCCAGCAGACGGGGGGCCGGCACCGGGGAGCTGTTTTTT. Its protein is CASRRGAGTGELFF.

This clonotype was seen ten or more times. The chain links TRBV27 to TRBJ2-3, with 11 positions matching TRBD2. In germline, CDR1 is MNHEY, CDR2 SMNVEV (reference sequence). This CDR3 has 18 amino acids. Trimming at V came to 5 bases and at J to 2 bases, leaving 12 bases not matched to a gene. In DNA form, the CDR3 reads TGTGCCAGCAGTCCTCTGACTAGCGGGGTTATAAACACAGATACGCAGTATTTT. This codes for CASSPLTSGVINTDTQYF.

This chain uses TRBV27 with TRBJ1-2; the D gene is possibly TRBD1 (6 bases). The CDR3 length is 12 residues. V lost 8 bases and J lost 8, with 15 bases in between. Germline V lookup: CDR1 MNHEY, CDR2 SMNVEV (reference sequence). CDR3 in DNA: TGTGCCAGCTGGGGGGCAGGGCGGGGCTACACCTTC. Translation: CASWGAGRGYTF.

The V gene is TRBV2, the J gene TRBJ2-1, with D tentatively TRBD2 (5 bases). This CDR3 is 13 amino acids long. Deletions cut 11 bases from V and 4 bases from J, with 15 bases between. Germline V gene lookup returns CDR1 SNHLY and CDR2 FYNNEI. The CDR3 protein is CAVRSRGYNEQFF. CDR3 bases: TGTGCCGTAAGGTCCCGAGGGTACAATGAGCAGTTCTTC.

This clonotype has more than one count but fewer than ten. The chain recombines TRBV6-2 or TRBV6-3 with TRBJ2-1, with TRBD2 matching 8 bases. CDR3 size: 14 residues. Germline V gives CDR1 MNHEY, CDR2 SVGEGT. V lost 2 bases to trimming and J lost 9 bases; unmatched junction nucleotides: 6. CDR3 protein: CASSYQGLAIEQFF. The CDR3 DNA sequence: TGTGCCAGCAGTTACCAAGGACTAGCTATTGAGCAGTTCTTC.

This clonotype was counted many times. The chain recombines TRBV7-4 with TRBJ1-1; D gene ambiguous. Germline V gene data show CDR1 as SGHVT and CDR2 as SQSDAQ. V was shortened by 3 bases and J by 4 bases, with 6 bases between the two germline ends. This CDR3 has 12 amino acids. The chain's CDR3 is CASSFGITEAFF. The CDR3 DNA is TGTGCCAGCAGCTTTGGGATCACTGAAGCTTTCTTT.

The chain's CDR3 is CASSLSRATNYGYTF. The CDR3 nucleotides read TGTGCCAGCAGTTTATCGAGGGCAACTAACTATGGCTACACCTTC. V is TRBV27 and J is TRBJ1-2; D remains unclear. Germline V gives CDR1 MNHEY, CDR2 SMNVEV (reference sequence). V was cut by 0 bases and J by 0 bases, with 8 bases left in between. This CDR3 contains 15 residues.

This chain links TRBV12-3 or TRBV12-4 with TRBJ2-1; TRBD2 might be the D (5 bases). The CDR3 has 12 amino acids. The V end was cut by 10 bases, the J end by 7 bases, with 14 bases between. The CDR3 is CATGESTNEQFF. The CDR3, as DNA: TGTGCCACCGGGGAGTCTACAAATGAGCAGTTCTTC.